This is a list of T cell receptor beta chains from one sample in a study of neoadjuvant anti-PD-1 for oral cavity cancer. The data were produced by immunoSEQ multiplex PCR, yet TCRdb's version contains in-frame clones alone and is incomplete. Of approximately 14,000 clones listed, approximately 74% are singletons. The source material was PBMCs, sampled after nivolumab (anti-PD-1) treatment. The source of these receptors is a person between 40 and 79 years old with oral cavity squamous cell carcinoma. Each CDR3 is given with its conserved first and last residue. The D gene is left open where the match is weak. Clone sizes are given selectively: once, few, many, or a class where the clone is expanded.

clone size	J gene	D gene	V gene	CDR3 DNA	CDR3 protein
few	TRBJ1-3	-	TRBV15	TGTGCCACCAGCAGAGATGGGGTGGCAGAGAGAAACACCATATATTTT	CATSRDGVAERNTIYF
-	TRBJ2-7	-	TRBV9	TGTGCCAGCAGCGTAGCTGCGGGGACAAAGGACGAGCAGTACTTC	CASSVAAGTKDEQYF
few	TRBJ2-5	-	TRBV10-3	TGTGCCATCAGTGATGGGGAAGAGACCCAGTACTTC	CAISDGEETQYF
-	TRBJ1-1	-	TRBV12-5	TGTGCTAGTGGTTTAGGGGAAACTGAAGCTTTCTTT	CASGLGETEAFF
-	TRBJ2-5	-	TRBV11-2	TGTGCCAGCAGCTTAGAACGAGAGACCCAGTACTTC	CASSLERETQYF
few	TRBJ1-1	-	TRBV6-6	TGTGCCAGCTCATACAGGGCCGCTGAAGCTTTCTTT	CASSYRAAEAFF
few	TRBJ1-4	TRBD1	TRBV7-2	TGTGCCAGCAGCTTTACAGGGGGCGGTGAAAAACTGTTTTTT	CASSFTGGGEKLFF
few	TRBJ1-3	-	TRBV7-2	TGTGCCAGCAGCTTAGTAGGGGGGCCTGGAAACACCATATATTTT	CASSLVGGPGNTIYF
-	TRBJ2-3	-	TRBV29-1	TGCAGCGTTGTAGCACTCGATACGCAGTATTTT	CSVVALDTQYF
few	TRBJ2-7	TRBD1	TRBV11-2	TGTGCCAGCAGTCGACCGGGACAGGGCGTCTACGAGCAGTACTTC	CASSRPGQGVYEQYF
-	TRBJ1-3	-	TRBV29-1	TGCAGCGTTACCGGAACAGGACCTAGCTCTGGAAACACCATATATTTT	CSVTGTGPSSGNTIYF
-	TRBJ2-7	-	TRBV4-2	TGTGCCAGCAGCCAAGGGGGGCTAGCGGCCCCTGAGGAGCAGTACTTC	CASSQGGLAAPEEQYF
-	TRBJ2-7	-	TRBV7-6	TGTGCCAGCAGCTTAGTGGAGGCCGCAGCCTACGAGCAGTACTTC	CASSLVEAAAYEQYF
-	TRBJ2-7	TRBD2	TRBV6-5	TGTGCCAGCAGTTCTCTCGGGGGGACCCTGTCCTACGAGCAGTACTTC	CASSSLGGTLSYEQYF
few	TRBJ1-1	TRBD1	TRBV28	TGTGCCAGCACGGACAGGACCACTGAAGCTTTCTTT	CASTDRTTEAFF
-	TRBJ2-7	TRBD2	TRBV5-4	TGTGCCAGCAGCTCCGGACTAGCGGGAGGTGCCTACGAGCAGTACTTC	CASSSGLAGGAYEQYF
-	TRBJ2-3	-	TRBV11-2	TGTGCCAGCAGCTTAGCTACAGGCGGCGGCACAGATACGCAGTATTTT	CASSLATGGGTDTQYF
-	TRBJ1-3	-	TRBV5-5	TGTGCCAGCAGCTTGTGGACTAACCCCTCTGGAAACACCATATATTTT	CASSLWTNPSGNTIYF
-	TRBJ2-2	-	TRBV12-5	TGTGCTAGTGGTTTGCATCCCGCAGGGAACACCGGGGAGCTGTTTTTT	CASGLHPAGNTGELFF
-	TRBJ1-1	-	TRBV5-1	TGCGCCAGCAGCTTGGGTCGGGGCGCCATGAACACTGAAGCTTTCTTT	CASSLGRGAMNTEAFF
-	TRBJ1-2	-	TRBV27	TGTGCCAGCAGATCCCCTGGGGATATTAAACAGTATGGCTACACCTTC	CASRSPGDIKQYGYTF
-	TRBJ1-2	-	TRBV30	TGTGCCTGGAGTGTAACGGGCGCCTATGGCTACACCTTC	CAWSVTGAYGYTF
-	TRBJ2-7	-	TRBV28	TGTGCCAGCAGTTTACCCCCGACAGGTTACGAGCAGTACTTC	CASSLPPTGYEQYF
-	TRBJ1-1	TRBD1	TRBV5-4	TGTGCCAGCAGCTCCCGGGACAGGAGTCTTGCTGAAGCTTTCTTT	CASSSRDRSLAEAFF
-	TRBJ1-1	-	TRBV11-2	TGTGCCAGCAGCCCGCCAATAGGGATCACTGAAGCTTTCTTT	CASSPPIGITEAFF
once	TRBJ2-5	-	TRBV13	TGTGCCAGCAGTCGCCGGGACGAGCAAGAGACCCAGTACTTC	CASSRRDEQETQYF
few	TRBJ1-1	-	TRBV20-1	TGCAGTGCTAACCGGGACACTGAAGCTTTCTTT	CSANRDTEAFF
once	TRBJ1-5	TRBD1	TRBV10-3	TGTGCCATCAGTGAGTTGGACAGGACCGGCGGTCAGCCCCAGCATTTT	CAISELDRTGGQPQHF